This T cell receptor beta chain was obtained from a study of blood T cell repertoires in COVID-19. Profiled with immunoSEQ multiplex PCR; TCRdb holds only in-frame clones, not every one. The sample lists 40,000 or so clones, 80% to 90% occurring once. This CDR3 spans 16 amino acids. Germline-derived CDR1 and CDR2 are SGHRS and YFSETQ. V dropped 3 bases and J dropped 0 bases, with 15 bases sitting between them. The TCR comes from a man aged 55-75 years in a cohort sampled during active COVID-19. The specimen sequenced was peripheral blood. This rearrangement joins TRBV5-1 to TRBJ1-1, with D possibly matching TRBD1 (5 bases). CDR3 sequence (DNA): TGCGCCAGCAGCTCAATAGGGGTTTTCATGAACACTGAAGCTTTCTTT. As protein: CASSSIGVFMNTEAFF. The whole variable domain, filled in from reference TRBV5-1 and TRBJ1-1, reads KAGVTQTPRYLIKTRGQQVTLSCSPISGHRSVSWYQQTPGQGLQFLFEYFSETQRNKGNFPGRFSGRQFSNSRSEMNVSTLELGDSALYLCASSSIGVFMNTEAFFGQGTRLTVV.